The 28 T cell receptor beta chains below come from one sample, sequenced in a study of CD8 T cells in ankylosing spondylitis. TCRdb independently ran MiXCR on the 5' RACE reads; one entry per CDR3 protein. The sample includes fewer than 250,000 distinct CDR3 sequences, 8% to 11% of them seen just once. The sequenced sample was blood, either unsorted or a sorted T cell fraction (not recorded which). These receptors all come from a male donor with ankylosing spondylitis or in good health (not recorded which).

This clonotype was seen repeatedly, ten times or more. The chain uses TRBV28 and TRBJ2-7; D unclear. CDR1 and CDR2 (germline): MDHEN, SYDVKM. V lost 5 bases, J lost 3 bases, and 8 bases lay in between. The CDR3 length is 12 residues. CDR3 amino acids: CASSPLGYEQYF. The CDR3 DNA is TGTGCCAGCAGTCCGCTTGGCTACGAGCAGTACTTC.

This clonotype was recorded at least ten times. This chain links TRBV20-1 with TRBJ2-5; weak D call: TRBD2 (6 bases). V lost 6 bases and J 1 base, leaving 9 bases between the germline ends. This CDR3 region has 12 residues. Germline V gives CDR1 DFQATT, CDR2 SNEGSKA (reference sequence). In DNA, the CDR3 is TGCAGTGCAAGACTAGTCCAAGAGACCCAGTACTTC. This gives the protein CSARLVQETQYF.

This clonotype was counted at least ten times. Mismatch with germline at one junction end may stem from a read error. The CDR3 DNA sequence: TGCAGTGCCAGAGACAGTTTCACTGAAGCTTTCTTT. It yields the protein CSARDSFTEAFF. V gene TRBV20-1 combines with J gene TRBJ1-1; weak D call: TRBD1 (5 bases). The CDR3 runs to 12 residues. CDR1 is DFQATT and CDR2 is SNEGSKA in the germline V gene (reference sequence).

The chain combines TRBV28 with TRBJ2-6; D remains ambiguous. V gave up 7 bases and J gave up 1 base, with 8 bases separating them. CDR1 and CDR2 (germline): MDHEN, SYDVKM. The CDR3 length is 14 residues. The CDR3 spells CASMLGSGANVLTF. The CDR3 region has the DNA TGTGCCAGCATGTTGGGGTCTGGGGCCAACGTCCTGACTTTC.

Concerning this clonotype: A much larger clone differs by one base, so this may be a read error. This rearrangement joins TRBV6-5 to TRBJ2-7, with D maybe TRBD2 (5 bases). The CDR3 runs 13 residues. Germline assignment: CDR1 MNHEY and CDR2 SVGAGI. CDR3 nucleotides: TGTGCCAGCAGTTACCTGGGTGACTACGAGCTGTACTTC. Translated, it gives CASSYLGDYELYF.

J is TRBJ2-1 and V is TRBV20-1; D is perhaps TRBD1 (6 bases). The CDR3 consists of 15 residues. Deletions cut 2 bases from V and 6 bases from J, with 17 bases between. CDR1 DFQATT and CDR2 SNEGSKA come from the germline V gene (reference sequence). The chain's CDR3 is CSARRPGTRANEQFF. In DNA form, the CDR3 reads TGCAGTGCTAGAAGGCCGGGGACAAGGGCCAATGAGCAGTTCTTC.

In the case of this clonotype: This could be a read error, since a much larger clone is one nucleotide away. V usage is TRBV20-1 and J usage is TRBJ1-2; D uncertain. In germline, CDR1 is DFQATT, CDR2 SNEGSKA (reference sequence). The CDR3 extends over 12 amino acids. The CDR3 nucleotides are TGCAGTGCTAGATTGGACTTTGGTGGCGACACCTTC. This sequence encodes CSARLDFGGDTF.

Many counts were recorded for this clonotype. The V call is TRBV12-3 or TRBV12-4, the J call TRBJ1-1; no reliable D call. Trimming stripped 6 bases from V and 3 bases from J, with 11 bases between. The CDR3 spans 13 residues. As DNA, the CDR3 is TGTGCCAGCAGCCTTAATAGGGACACTGAAGCTTTCTTT. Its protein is CASSLNRDTEAFF.

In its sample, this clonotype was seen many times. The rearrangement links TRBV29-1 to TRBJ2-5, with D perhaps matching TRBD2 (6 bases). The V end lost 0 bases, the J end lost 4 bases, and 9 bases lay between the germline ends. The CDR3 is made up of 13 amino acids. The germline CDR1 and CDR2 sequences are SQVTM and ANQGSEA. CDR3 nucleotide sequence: TGCAGCGTTGAAGAGGACGGGAGAGAGACCCAGTACTTC. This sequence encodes CSVEEDGRETQYF.

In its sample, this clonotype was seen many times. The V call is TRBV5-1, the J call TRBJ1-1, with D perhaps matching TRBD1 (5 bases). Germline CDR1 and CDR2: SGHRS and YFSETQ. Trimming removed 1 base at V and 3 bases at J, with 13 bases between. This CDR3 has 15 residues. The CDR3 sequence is CASSLTSPGDTEAFF. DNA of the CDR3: TGCGCCAGCAGCTTGACGTCCCCGGGGGACACTGAAGCTTTCTTT. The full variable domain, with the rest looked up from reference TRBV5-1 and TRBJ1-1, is KAGVTQTPRYLIKTRGQQVTLSCSPISGHRSVSWYQQTPGQGLQFLFEYFSETQRNKGNFPGRFSGRQFSNSRSEMNVSTLELGDSALYLCASSLTSPGDTEAFFGQGTRLTVV.

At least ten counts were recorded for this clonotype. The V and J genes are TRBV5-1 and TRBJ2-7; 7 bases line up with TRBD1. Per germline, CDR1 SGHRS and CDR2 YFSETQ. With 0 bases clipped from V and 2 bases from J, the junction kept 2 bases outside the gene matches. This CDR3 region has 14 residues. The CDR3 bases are TGCGCCAGCAGCTTGGGACAGGGACCCTACGAGCAGTACTTC. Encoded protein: CASSLGQGPYEQYF.

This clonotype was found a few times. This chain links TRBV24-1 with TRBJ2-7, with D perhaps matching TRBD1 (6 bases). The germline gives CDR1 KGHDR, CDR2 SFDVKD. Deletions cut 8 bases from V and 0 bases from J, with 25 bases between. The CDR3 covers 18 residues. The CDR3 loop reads CATKSQGIWRARSYEQYF. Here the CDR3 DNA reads TGTGCCACCAAGAGTCAGGGGATATGGCGGGCGCGCTCCTACGAGCAGTACTTC.

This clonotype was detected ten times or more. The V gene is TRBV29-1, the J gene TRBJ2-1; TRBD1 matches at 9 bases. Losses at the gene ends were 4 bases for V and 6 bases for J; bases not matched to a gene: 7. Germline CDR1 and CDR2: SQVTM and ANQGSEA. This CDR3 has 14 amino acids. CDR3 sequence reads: CSVGGDRAVNEQFF. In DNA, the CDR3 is TGCAGCGTTGGTGGGGACAGGGCGGTCAATGAGCAGTTCTTC.

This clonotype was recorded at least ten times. CDR3 nucleotide sequence: TGTGCCAGCAAGACACAGGGTGGCCATCAGCCCCAGCATTTT. It translates to CASKTQGGHQPQHF. This chain connects TRBV2 to TRBJ1-5, with TRBD1 as a possible D gene (6 bases). The CDR3 length is 14 residues. Trimming left V 7 bases short and J 5 bases short, with 15 bases between. Per germline, CDR1 SNHLY and CDR2 FYNNEI.

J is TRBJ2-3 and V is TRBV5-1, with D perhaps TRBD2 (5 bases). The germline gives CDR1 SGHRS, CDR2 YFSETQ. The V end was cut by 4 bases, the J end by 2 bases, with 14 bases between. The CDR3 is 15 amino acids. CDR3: CASSHGEGNTDTQYF. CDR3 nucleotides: TGCGCCAGCAGCCATGGCGAGGGTAACACAGATACGCAGTATTTT.

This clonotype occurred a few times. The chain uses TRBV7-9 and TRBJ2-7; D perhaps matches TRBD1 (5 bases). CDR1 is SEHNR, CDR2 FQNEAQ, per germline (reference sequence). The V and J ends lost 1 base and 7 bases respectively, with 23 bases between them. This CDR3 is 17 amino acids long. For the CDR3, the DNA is TGTGCCAGCAGCTTAGTGAGCGTGGGCAGGGCTGCGTCGGAGCAGTACTTC. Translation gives CASSLVSVGRAASEQYF.

The CDR3 spells CASSTRVSGPEAFF. The CDR3 nucleotides are TGCGCCAGCAGCACCAGGGTATCGGGGCCTGAAGCTTTCTTT. J is TRBJ1-1 and V is TRBV5-1, with D perhaps TRBD1 (5 bases). The CDR3 consists of 14 residues. Germline V gene lookup returns CDR1 SGHRS and CDR2 YFSETQ. V was pared by 4 bases and J by 6 bases, with 16 bases between.

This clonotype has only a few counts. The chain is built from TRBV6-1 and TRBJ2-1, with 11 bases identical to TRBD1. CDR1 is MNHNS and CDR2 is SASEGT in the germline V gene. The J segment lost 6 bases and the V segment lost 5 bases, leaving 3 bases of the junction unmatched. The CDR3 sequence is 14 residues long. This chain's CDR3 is CASSRGTGGNEQFF. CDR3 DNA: TGTGCCAGCAGTCGGGGGACAGGGGGCAATGAGCAGTTCTTC.

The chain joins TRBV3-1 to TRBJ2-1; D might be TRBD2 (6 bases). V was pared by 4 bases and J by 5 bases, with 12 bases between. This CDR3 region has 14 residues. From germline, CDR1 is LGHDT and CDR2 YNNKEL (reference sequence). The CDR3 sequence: CASSRGTADNEQFF. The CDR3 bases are TGTGCCAGCAGCCGAGGGACTGCAGACAATGAGCAGTTCTTC.

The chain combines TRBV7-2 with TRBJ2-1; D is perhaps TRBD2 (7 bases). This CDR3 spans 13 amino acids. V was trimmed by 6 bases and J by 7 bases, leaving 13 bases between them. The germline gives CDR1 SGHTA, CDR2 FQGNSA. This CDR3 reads CASRGGPGNEQFF. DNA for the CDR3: TGTGCCAGCAGGGGGGGGCCGGGAAATGAGCAGTTCTTC. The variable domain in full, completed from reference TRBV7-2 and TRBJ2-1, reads GAGVSQSPSNKVTEKGKDVELRCDPISGHTALYWYRQSLGQGLEFLIYFQGNSAPDKSGLPSDRFSAERTGGSVSTLTIQRTQQEDSAVYLCASRGGPGNEQFFGPGTRLTVL.

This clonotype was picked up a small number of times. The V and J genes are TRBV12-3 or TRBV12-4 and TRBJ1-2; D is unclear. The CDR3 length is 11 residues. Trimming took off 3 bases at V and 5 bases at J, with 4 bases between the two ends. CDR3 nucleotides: TGTGCCAGCAGTTTGAAGTATGGCTACACCTTC. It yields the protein CASSLKYGYTF.

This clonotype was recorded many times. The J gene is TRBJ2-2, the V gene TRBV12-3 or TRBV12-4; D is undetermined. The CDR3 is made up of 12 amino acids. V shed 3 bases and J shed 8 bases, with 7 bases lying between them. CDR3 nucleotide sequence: TGTGCCAGCAGTTTCTCCTGGGGGGAGCTGTTTTTT. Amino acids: CASSFSWGELFF.

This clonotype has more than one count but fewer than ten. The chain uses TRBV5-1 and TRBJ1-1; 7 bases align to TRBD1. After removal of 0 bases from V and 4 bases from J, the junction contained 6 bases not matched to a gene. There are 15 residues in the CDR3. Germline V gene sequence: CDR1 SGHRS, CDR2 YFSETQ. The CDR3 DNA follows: TGCGCCAGCAGCTTGGAGGGGGCGCGGTCCACTGAAGCTTTCTTT. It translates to CASSLEGARSTEAFF.

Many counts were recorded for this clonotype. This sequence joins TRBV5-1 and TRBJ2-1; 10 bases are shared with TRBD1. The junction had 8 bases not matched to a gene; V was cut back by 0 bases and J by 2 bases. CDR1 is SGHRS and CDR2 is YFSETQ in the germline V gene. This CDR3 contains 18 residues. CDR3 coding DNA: TGCGCCAGCAGCTTGGTTCCCATCGGACAGGGGGCCTACAATGAGCAGTTCTTC. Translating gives CASSLVPIGQGAYNEQFF. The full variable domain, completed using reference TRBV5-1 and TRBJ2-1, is KAGVTQTPRYLIKTRGQQVTLSCSPISGHRSVSWYQQTPGQGLQFLFEYFSETQRNKGNFPGRFSGRQFSNSRSEMNVSTLELGDSALYLCASSLVPIGQGAYNEQFFGPGTRLTVL.

The CDR3 DNA sequence: TGTGCCATCAGCCCAGGACGGATGAACACTGAAGCTTTCTTT. Protein product: CAISPGRMNTEAFF. This rearrangement joins TRBV10-3 to TRBJ1-1; D is uncertain. The CDR3 has 14 residues. The germline gives CDR1 ENHRY, CDR2 SYGVKD. Trimming cost V 6 bases and J 0 bases, with 11 bases left between them.

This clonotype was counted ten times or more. The CDR3: CASSLSDSREAFF. As DNA, the CDR3 is TGTGCCAGCAGTCTATCGGACAGCCGTGAAGCTTTCTTT. This sequence joins TRBV12-3 or TRBV12-4 and TRBJ1-1; weak D call: TRBD1 (6 bases). Trimming pared 5 bases from V and 7 bases from J, leaving 14 bases between. This CDR3 region has 13 residues.

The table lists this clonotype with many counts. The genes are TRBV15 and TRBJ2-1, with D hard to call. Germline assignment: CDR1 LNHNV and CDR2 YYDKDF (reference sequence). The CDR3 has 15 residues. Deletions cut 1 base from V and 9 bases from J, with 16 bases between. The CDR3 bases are TGTGCCACCAGCAGAGCTCGGTGGTTACTGGGTGAGCAGTTCTTC. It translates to CATSRARWLLGEQFF.

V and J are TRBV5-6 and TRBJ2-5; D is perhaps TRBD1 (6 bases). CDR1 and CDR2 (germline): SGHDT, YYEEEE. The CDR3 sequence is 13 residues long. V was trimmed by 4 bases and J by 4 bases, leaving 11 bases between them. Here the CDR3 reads CASSPQGVETQYF. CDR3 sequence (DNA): TGTGCCAGCAGCCCACAGGGTGTAGAGACCCAGTACTTC. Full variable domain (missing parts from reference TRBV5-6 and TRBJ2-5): DAGVTQSPTHLIKTRGQQVTLRCSPKSGHDTVSWYQQALGQGPQFIFQYYEEEERQRGNFPDRFSGHQFPNYSSELNVNALLLGDSALYLCASSPQGVETQYFGPGTRLLVL.